What follows describes a single T cell receptor beta chain. The table came from immunoSEQ multiplex PCR; TCRdb's copy has only in-frame clones and leaves some out. This sample yields about 140,000 clones, of which about 91% are seen a single time; 0.95% belongs to the top ten. This sample was included in a study of blood T cell repertoires in COVID-19. This CDR3 spans 19 amino acids. CDR1 is MGHRA, CDR2 YSYEKL, per germline. The junction had 8 bases not matched to a gene; V was cut back by 3 bases and J by 0 bases. The clonotype originates from a woman in her 50s with acute or convalescent COVID-19. The genes are TRBV4-1 and TRBJ2-1; TRBD2 aligns across 13 bases. The sample was peripheral blood. DNA of the CDR3: TGCGCCAGCAGCCATACATTACTAGCGGGGGGGAGCTCCTACAATGAGCAGTTCTTC. This sequence encodes CASSHTLLAGGSSYNEQFF.